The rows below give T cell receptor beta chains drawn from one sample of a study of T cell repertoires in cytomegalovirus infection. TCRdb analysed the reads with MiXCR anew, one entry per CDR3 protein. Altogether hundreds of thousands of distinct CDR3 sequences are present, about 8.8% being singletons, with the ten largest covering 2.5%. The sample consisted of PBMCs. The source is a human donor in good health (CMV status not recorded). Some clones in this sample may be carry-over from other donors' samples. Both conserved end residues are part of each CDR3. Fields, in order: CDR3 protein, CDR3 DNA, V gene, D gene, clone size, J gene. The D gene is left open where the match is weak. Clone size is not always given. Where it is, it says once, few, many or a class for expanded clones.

CDR3 protein: CSARNSGGSTDTQYF
CDR3 DNA: TGCAGTGCTAGAAATAGCGGGGGAAGCACAGATACGCAGTATTTT
V gene: TRBV20-1
D gene: TRBD2
clone size: many
J gene: TRBJ2-3

CDR3 protein: CASSLESGGNTGELFF
CDR3 DNA: TGTGCCAGCAGCTTAGAAAGCGGGGGGAACACCGGGGAGCTGTTTTTT
V gene: TRBV7-6
D gene: TRBD2
clone size: many
J gene: TRBJ2-2

CDR3 protein: CASSSLSGAFSYEQYF
CDR3 DNA: TGTGCCAGCTCATCCCTTTCGGGGGCGTTCTCCTACGAGCAGTACTTC
V gene: TRBV18
D gene: .
clone size: .
J gene: TRBJ2-7

CDR3 protein: CSARILAGISSTDTQYF
CDR3 DNA: TGCAGTGCTAGAATCCTAGCGGGGATCTCTAGCACAGATACGCAGTATTTT
V gene: TRBV20-1
D gene: TRBD2
clone size: few
J gene: TRBJ2-3

CDR3 protein: CASSVVRQGVNGYTF
CDR3 DNA: TGTGCCAGCAGTGTAGTGAGACAGGGAGTAAATGGCTACACCTTC
V gene: TRBV2
D gene: TRBD1
clone size: many
J gene: TRBJ1-2

CDR3 protein: CASSYAATNTEAFF
CDR3 DNA: TGTGCCAGCAGTTACGCGGCGACGAACACTGAAGCTTTCTTT
V gene: TRBV6-2/TRBV6-3
D gene: .
clone size: .
J gene: TRBJ1-1

CDR3 protein: CSVAGLAGKTDTQYF
CDR3 DNA: TGCAGCGTTGCGGGACTAGCGGGGAAAACAGATACGCAGTATTTT
V gene: TRBV29-1
D gene: TRBD2
clone size: few
J gene: TRBJ2-3

CDR3 protein: CATRGGVDTGELFF
CDR3 DNA: TGTGCCACACGGGGGGGAGTAGACACCGGGGAGCTGTTTTTT
V gene: TRBV2
D gene: TRBD2
clone size: many
J gene: TRBJ2-2

CDR3 protein: CASSQDLAGQHYEQYF
CDR3 DNA: TGTGCCAGCAGCCAAGATTTGGCAGGACAGCACTACGAGCAGTACTTC
V gene: TRBV3-1
D gene: .
clone size: few
J gene: TRBJ2-7

CDR3 protein: CASSFRPGPSTDTQYF
CDR3 DNA: TGTGCCAGCAGTTTTAGACCGGGACCGAGCACAGATACGCAGTATTTT
V gene: TRBV7-6
D gene: .
clone size: many
J gene: TRBJ2-3

CDR3 protein: CASSPLTKGKNIQYF
CDR3 DNA: TGCGCCAGCAGCCCATTGACTAAGGGGAAGAACATTCAGTACTTC
V gene: TRBV4-1
D gene: .
clone size: .
J gene: TRBJ2-4

CDR3 protein: CASSLQGWEQFF
CDR3 DNA: TGTGCCAGCAGCTTGCAGGGGTGGGAGCAGTTCTTC
V gene: TRBV5-4
D gene: .
clone size: few
J gene: TRBJ2-1

CDR3 protein: CSAREGLALKDEQFF
CDR3 DNA: TGCAGTGCTAGAGAAGGACTAGCGTTAAAGGATGAGCAGTTCTTC
V gene: TRBV20-1
D gene: TRBD2
clone size: .
J gene: TRBJ2-1

CDR3 protein: CSARDLSGAKNIQYF
CDR3 DNA: TGCAGTGCTAGAGATCTAAGCGGGGCCAAAAACATTCAGTACTTC
V gene: TRBV20-1
D gene: .
clone size: many
J gene: TRBJ2-4

CDR3 protein: CSARGPAGGPRQETQYF
CDR3 DNA: TGCAGTGCTAGAGGGCCAGCGGGGGGGCCAAGACAAGAGACCCAGTACTTC
V gene: TRBV20-1
D gene: TRBD2
clone size: .
J gene: TRBJ2-5

CDR3 protein: CSATKGGSQETQYF
CDR3 DNA: TGCAGTGCTACCAAGGGGGGATCCCAAGAGACCCAGTACTTC
V gene: TRBV20-1
D gene: .
clone size: few
J gene: TRBJ2-5

CDR3 protein: CASSDLSRGSADTQYF
CDR3 DNA: TGTGCCAGCAGTGACCTCTCCCGGGGAAGCGCAGATACGCAGTATTTT
V gene: TRBV2
D gene: .
clone size: .
J gene: TRBJ2-3

CDR3 protein: CSVVGGSSEAFF
CDR3 DNA: TGCAGCGTTGTTGGCGGGTCTAGTGAAGCTTTCTTT
V gene: TRBV29-1
D gene: .
clone size: many
J gene: TRBJ1-1

CDR3 protein: CSAREAAVIRTDTQYF
CDR3 DNA: TGCAGTGCTAGAGAGGCGGCAGTTATTCGTACAGATACGCAGTATTTT
V gene: TRBV20-1
D gene: .
clone size: many
J gene: TRBJ2-3

CDR3 protein: CASSFVAVRRTQYF
CDR3 DNA: TGTGCCAGCAGCTTTGTAGCGGTTAGGCGTACGCAGTATTTT
V gene: TRBV7-2
D gene: .
clone size: many
J gene: TRBJ2-3

CDR3 protein: CASSSTGTPRGGELFF
CDR3 DNA: TGTGCCAGCAGTTCGACCGGGACACCAAGGGGCGGGGAGCTGTTTTTT
V gene: TRBV28
D gene: .
clone size: many
J gene: TRBJ2-2

CDR3 protein: CASSLGDLNQPQHF
CDR3 DNA: TGTGCCAGCAGCCTAGGGGACCTCAATCAGCCCCAGCATTTT
V gene: TRBV7-9
D gene: .
clone size: many
J gene: TRBJ1-5

CDR3 protein: CSARGAEAEQFF
CDR3 DNA: TGCAGTGCTAGGGGGGCGGAGGCTGAGCAGTTCTTC
V gene: TRBV20-1
D gene: .
clone size: many
J gene: TRBJ2-1

CDR3 protein: CASSEEDSFSYNEQFF
CDR3 DNA: TGTGCCAGCAGTGAAGAGGATAGTTTCTCCTACAATGAGCAGTTCTTC
V gene: TRBV6-1
D gene: .
clone size: few
J gene: TRBJ2-1

CDR3 protein: CSASAKTWANGYTF
CDR3 DNA: TGCAGTGCTAGCGCTAAAACGTGGGCGAATGGCTACACCTTC
V gene: TRBV20-1
D gene: .
clone size: .
J gene: TRBJ1-2

CDR3 protein: CASRQGDTEAFF
CDR3 DNA: TGTGCCAGCAGACAGGGGGACACTGAAGCTTTCTTT
V gene: TRBV19
D gene: TRBD1
clone size: many
J gene: TRBJ1-1

CDR3 protein: CSAGDSEKLFF
CDR3 DNA: TGCAGTGCTGGAGATAGTGAAAAACTGTTTTTT
V gene: TRBV20-1
D gene: .
clone size: .
J gene: TRBJ1-4

CDR3 protein: CSASVGAHNEQFF
CDR3 DNA: TGCAGTGCTAGTGTGGGGGCACACAATGAGCAGTTCTTC
V gene: TRBV20-1
D gene: .
clone size: .
J gene: TRBJ2-1

CDR3 protein: CASSEPGRGPPEAFF
CDR3 DNA: TGTGCCAGCAGTGAACCAGGTAGGGGTCCCCCTGAAGCTTTCTTT
V gene: TRBV6-1
D gene: .
clone size: many
J gene: TRBJ1-1

CDR3 protein: CASSEEGGRGELFF
CDR3 DNA: TGTGCCAGCAGTGAAGAGGGGGGGAGGGGGGAGCTGTTTTTT
V gene: TRBV6-1
D gene: .
clone size: many
J gene: TRBJ2-2

CDR3 protein: CASSFDSDLHF
CDR3 DNA: TGTGCCAGCAGTTTCGACAGCGACCTCCACTTT
V gene: TRBV12-3/TRBV12-4
D gene: .
clone size: .
J gene: TRBJ1-6

CDR3 protein: CATQAPWDSVYGYTF
CDR3 DNA: TGTGCCACCCAGGCCCCCTGGGACAGTGTCTATGGCTACACCTTC
V gene: TRBV10-3
D gene: TRBD1
clone size: .
J gene: TRBJ1-2

CDR3 protein: CAILTGSGGYNEQFF
CDR3 DNA: TGTGCCATCTTGACAGGGTCCGGGGGGTACAATGAGCAGTTCTTC
V gene: TRBV10-3
D gene: .
clone size: .
J gene: TRBJ2-1

CDR3 protein: CSARFAGGVAEETQYF
CDR3 DNA: TGCAGTGCTAGATTTGCGGGGGGGGTCGCAGAAGAGACCCAGTACTTC
V gene: TRBV20-1
D gene: TRBD2
clone size: many
J gene: TRBJ2-5

CDR3 protein: CSASRQGRAYNEQFF
CDR3 DNA: TGCAGTGCGTCTAGACAGGGGCGAGCCTACAATGAGCAGTTCTTC
V gene: TRBV20-1
D gene: TRBD1
clone size: many
J gene: TRBJ2-1

CDR3 protein: CASSSLAQETQYF
CDR3 DNA: TGTGCCAGCAGTTCTTTGGCGCAAGAGACCCAGTACTTC
V gene: TRBV6-6
D gene: .
clone size: many
J gene: TRBJ2-5

CDR3 protein: CASSLGASGELHTQYF
CDR3 DNA: TGTGCCAGCAGCTTGGGGGCTAGCGGGGAGCTACATACGCAGTATTTT
V gene: TRBV5-5
D gene: TRBD2
clone size: .
J gene: TRBJ2-3

CDR3 protein: CASSWAENTEAFF
CDR3 DNA: TGTGCCAGCAGTTGGGCAGAGAACACTGAAGCTTTCTTT
V gene: TRBV12-3/TRBV12-4
D gene: .
clone size: .
J gene: TRBJ1-1

CDR3 protein: CASSYSTSGPYEQYF
CDR3 DNA: TGTGCCAGCAGTTACTCAACTAGCGGCCCCTACGAGCAGTACTTC
V gene: TRBV6-5
D gene: TRBD2
clone size: .
J gene: TRBJ2-7